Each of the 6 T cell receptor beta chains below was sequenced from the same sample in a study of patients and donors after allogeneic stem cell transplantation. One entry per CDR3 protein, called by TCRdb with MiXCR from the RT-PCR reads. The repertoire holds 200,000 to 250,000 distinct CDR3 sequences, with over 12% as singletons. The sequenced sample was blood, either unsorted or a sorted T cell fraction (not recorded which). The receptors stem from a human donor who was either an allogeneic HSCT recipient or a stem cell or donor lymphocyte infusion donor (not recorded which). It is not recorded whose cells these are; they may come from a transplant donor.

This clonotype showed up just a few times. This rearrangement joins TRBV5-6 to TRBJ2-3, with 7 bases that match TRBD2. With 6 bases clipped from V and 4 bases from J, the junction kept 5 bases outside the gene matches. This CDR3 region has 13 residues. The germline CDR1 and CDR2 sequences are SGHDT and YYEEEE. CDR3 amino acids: CASKLAYADTQYF. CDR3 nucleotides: TGTGCCAGCAAACTAGCGTACGCAGATACGCAGTATTTT.

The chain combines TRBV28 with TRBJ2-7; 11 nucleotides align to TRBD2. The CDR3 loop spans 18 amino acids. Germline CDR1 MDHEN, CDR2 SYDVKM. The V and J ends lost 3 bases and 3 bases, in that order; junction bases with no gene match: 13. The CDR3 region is CASSLTGISTSGIYEQYF. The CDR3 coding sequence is TGTGCCAGCAGTTTGACAGGGATTTCGACTAGCGGGATCTACGAGCAGTACTTC.

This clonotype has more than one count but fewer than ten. CDR3 sequence reads: CATSGDRVGKGTNYGYTF. In DNA form, the CDR3 reads TGTGCCACCTCCGGGGACAGGGTGGGGAAAGGAACTAACTATGGCTACACCTTC. The rearrangement links TRBV19 to TRBJ1-2; 9 bases are shared with TRBD1. Per germline, CDR1 LNHDA and CDR2 SQIVND (reference sequence). The CDR3 length is 18 residues. With V trimmed by 10 bases and J by 0 bases, 18 bases remained unmatched.

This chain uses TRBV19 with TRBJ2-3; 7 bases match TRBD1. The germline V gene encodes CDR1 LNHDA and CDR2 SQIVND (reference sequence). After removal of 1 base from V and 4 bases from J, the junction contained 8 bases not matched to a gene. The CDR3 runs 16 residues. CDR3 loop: CASSIGLRQGPDTQYF. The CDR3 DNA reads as TGTGCCAGTAGTATAGGGTTGAGACAGGGCCCAGATACGCAGTATTTT.

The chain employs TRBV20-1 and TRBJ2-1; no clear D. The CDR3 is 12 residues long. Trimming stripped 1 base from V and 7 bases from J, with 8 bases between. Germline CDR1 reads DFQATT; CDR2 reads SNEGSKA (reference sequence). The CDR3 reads CSARGRTNEQFF. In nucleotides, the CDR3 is TGCAGTGCTAGAGGGCGAACTAATGAGCAGTTCTTC.

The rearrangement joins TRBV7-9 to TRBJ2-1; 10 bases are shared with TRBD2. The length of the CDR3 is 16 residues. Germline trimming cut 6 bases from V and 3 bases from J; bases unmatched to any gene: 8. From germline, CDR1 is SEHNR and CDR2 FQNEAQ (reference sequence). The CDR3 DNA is TGTGCCAGCAGTCGATCCGGACTAGCGGACTACAATGAGCAGTTCTTC. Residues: CASSRSGLADYNEQFF.